The 2 T cell receptor beta chains in this list originate from one sample, sequenced in a study of OX40 agonist ivuxolimab in advanced cancers. Clones were sequenced by immunoSEQ multiplex PCR, and TCRdb holds only the in-frame ones, with some missing. The sample has roughly 86,000 clones; over 90% are singletons. Sequencing was performed on CD4+ or CD8+ T cells sorted from blood, taken in a trial of the OX40 agonist ivuxolimab. The receptor set was obtained from an adult with an advanced solid tumor such as melanoma, head and neck, liver or kidney cancer.

The J gene is TRBJ1-1, the V gene TRBV7-2, with 7 bases fitting TRBD1. The CDR3 loop spans 14 amino acids. The ends lost 4 bases at V and 3 bases at J; junction bases unmatched: 5. CDR1 is SGHTA, CDR2 FQGNSA, per germline. The CDR3 nucleotides read TGTGCCAGCAGCTACGGGACAGTGCACACTGAAGCTTTCTTT. Its protein is CASSYGTVHTEAFF.

This chain links TRBV6-5 with TRBJ1-2, with D maybe TRBD1 (6 bases). V was clipped by 6 bases and J by 0 bases, with 14 bases between them. This CDR3 is 15 amino acids long. The germline CDR1 and CDR2 sequences are MNHEY and SVGAGI. CDR3 residues: CASSLQGKANYGYTF. CDR3 nucleotide sequence: TGTGCCAGCAGCTTACAGGGAAAGGCTAACTATGGCTACACCTTC.